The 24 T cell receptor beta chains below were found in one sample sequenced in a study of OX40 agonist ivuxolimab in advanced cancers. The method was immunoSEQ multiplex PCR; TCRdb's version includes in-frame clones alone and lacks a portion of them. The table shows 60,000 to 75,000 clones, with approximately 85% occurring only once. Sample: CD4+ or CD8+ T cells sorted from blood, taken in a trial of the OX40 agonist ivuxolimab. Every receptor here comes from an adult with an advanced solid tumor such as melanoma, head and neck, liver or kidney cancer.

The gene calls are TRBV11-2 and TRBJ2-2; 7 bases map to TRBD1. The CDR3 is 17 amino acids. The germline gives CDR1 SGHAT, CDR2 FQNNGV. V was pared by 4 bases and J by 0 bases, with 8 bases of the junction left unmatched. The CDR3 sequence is CASSSTGMGSNTGELFF. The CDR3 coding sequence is TGTGCCAGCAGCTCGACAGGGATGGGTTCGAACACCGGGGAGCTGTTTTTT.

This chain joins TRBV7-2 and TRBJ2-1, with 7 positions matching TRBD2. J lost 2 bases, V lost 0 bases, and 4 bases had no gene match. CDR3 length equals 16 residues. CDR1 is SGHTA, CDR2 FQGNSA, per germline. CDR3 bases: TGTGCCAGCAGCTTAGCCTCTAGCGGCGCCTACAATGAGCAGTTCTTC. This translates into CASSLASSGAYNEQFF.

The CDR3 loop is CASSPTGPPGNTIYF. The CDR3 DNA reads as TGTGCCAGCAGCCCGACAGGGCCTCCTGGAAACACCATATATTTT. V is TRBV9 and J is TRBJ1-3; 7 bases map to TRBD1. Germline trimming cut 4 bases from V and 2 bases from J; bases unmatched to any gene: 6. The germline V gene has CDR1 SGDLS and CDR2 YYNGEE. The CDR3 totals 15 residues. Supplemented by reference TRBV9 and TRBJ1-3, the full variable domain reads DSGVTQTPKHLITATGQRVTLRCSPRSGDLSVYWYQQSLDQGLQFLIQYYNGEERAKGNILERFSAQQFPDLHSELNLSSLELGDSALYFCASSPTGPPGNTIYFGEGSWLTVV.

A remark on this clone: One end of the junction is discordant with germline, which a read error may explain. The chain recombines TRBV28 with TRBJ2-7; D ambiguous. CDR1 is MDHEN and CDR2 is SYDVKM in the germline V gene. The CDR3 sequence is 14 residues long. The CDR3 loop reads CASSFQRSSNEQYF. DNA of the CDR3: TGTGCCAGCAGTTTTCAGAGGTCCTCCAACGAGCAGTACTTC.

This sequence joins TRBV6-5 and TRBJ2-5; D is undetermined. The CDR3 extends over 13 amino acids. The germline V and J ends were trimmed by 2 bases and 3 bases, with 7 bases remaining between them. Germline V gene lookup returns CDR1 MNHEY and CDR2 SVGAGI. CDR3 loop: CASSYERKETQYF. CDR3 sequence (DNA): TGTGCCAGCAGTTACGAGAGAAAAGAGACCCAGTACTTC.

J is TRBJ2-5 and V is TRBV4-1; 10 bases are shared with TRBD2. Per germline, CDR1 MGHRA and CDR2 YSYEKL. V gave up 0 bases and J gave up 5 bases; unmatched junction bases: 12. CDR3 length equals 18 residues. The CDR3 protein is CASSQDKGSGRAFETQYF. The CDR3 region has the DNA TGCGCCAGCAGCCAAGATAAGGGCAGCGGGAGGGCCTTTGAGACCCAGTACTTC.

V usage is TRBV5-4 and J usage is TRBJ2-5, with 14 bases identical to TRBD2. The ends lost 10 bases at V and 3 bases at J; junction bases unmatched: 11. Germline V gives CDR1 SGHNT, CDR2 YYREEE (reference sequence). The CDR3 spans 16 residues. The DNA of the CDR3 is TGTGCCCTAGGGACTAGCGGGGGCGGAAGAAAAGAGACCCAGTACTTC. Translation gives CALGTSGGGRKETQYF.

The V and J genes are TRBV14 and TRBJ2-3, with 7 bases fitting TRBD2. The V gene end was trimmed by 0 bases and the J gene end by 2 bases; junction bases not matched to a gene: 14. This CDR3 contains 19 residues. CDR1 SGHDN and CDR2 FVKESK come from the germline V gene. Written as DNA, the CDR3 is TGTGCCAGCAGCCAAGATTTCGCCCCTGAGCGGGGAGCCACAGATACGCAGTATTTT. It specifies CASSQDFAPERGATDTQYF.

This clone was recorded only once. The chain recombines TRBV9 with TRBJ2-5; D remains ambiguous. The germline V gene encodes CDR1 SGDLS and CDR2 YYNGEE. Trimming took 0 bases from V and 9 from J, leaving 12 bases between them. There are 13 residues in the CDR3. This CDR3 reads CASSVESDPPQYF. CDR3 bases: TGTGCCAGCAGCGTAGAGTCGGACCCACCCCAGTACTTC.

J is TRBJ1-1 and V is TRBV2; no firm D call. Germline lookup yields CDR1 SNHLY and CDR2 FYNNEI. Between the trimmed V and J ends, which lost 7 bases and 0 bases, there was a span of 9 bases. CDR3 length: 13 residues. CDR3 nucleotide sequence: TGTGCCAGCACTGAGCCTATGAACACTGAAGCTTTCTTT. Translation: CASTEPMNTEAFF.

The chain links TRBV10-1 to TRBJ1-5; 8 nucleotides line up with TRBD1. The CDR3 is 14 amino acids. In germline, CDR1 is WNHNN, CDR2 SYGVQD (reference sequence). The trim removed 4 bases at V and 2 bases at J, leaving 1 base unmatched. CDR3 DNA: TGCGCCAGCAGTGCGACAGGGGGCAATCAGCCCCAGCATTTT. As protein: CASSATGGNQPQHF.

The CDR3 DNA is TGTGCCAGCAGGGGGGAAGTAAGCACAGATACGCAGTATTTT. This codes for CASRGEVSTDTQYF. V usage is TRBV27 and J usage is TRBJ2-3; perhaps D is TRBD1 or TRBD2 (5 bases each). Trimming took 6 bases from V and 0 from J, leaving 10 bases between them. The CDR3 has 14 residues. Germline lookup yields CDR1 MNHEY and CDR2 SMNVEV (reference sequence).

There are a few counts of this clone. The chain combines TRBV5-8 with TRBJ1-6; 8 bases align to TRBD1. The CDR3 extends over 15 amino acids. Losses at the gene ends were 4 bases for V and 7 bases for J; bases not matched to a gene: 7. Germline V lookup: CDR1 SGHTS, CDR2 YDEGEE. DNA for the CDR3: TGTGCCAGCAGCCGCAGACAGGGGAGGAATTCACCCCTCCACTTT. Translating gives CASSRRQGRNSPLHF.

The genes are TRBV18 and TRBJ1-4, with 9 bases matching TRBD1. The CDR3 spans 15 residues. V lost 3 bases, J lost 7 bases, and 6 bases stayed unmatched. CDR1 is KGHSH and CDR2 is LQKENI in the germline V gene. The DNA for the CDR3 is TGTGCCAGCTCACCTAGGGGGACAGGGAGTGAAAAACTGTTTTTT. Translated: CASSPRGTGSEKLFF.

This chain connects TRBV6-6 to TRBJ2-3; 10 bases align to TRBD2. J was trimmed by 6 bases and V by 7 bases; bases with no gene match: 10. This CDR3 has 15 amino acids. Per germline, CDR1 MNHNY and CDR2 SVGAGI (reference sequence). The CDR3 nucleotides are TGTGCCAGCACCCGAGCGGGAGGGGTAAGCGATACGCAGTATTTT. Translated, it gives CASTRAGGVSDTQYF.

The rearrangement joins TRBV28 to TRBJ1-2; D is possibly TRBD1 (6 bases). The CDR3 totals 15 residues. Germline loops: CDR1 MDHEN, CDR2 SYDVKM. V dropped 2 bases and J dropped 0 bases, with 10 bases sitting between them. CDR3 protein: CASSLIAGANYGYTF. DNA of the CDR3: TGTGCCAGCAGTTTAATCGCAGGGGCTAACTATGGCTACACCTTC.

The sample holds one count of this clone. The CDR3 nucleotides read TGTGCCAGCAGCCAACAGGGGGCCCTAAGGGAAAAACTGTTTTTT. Translating gives CASSQQGALREKLFF. The rearrangement joins TRBV5-4 to TRBJ1-4; 9 bases map to TRBD1. Looked up from germline, CDR1 is SGHNT and CDR2 is YYREEE (reference sequence). J lost 8 bases, V lost 4 bases, and 9 bases had no gene match. There are 15 residues in the CDR3.

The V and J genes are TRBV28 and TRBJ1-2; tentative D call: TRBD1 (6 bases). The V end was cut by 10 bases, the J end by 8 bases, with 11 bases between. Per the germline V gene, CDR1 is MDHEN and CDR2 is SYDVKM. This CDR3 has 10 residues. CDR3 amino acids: CATRGGGYTF. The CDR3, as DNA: TGTGCCACCCGAGGGGGAGGCTACACCTTC.

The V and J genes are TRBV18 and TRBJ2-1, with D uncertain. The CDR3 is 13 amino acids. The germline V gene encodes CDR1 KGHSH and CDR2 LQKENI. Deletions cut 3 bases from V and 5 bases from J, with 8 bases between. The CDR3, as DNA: TGTGCCAGCTCACCCGACTTGGACAATGAGCAGTTCTTC. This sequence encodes CASSPDLDNEQFF.

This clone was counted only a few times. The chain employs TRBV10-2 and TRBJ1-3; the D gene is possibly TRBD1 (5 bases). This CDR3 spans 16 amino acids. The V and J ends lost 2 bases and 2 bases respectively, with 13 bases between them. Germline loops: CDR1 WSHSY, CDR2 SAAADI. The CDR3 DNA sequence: TGCGCCAGCAGTGAGCGCAGGGACTTTACTGGAAACACCATATATTTT. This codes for CASSERRDFTGNTIYF.

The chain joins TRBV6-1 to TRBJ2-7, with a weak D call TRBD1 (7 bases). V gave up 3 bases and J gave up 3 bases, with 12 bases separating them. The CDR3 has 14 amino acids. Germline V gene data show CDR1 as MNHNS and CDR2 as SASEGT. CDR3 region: CASSDRGTLYEQYF. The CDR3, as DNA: TGTGCCAGCAGTGACAGGGGGACTCTCTACGAGCAGTACTTC.

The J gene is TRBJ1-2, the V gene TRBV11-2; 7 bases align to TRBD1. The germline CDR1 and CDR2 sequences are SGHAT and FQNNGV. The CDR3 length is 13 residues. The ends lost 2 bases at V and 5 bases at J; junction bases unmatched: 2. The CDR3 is CASSLPQGYGYTF. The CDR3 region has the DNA TGTGCCAGCAGCTTACCACAGGGGTATGGCTACACCTTC. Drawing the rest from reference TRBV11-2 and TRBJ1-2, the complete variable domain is EAGVAQSPRYKIIEKRQSVAFWCNPISGHATLYWYQQILGQGPKLLIQFQNNGVVDDSQLPKDRFSAERLKGVDSTLKIQPAKLEDSAVYLCASSLPQGYGYTFGSGTRLTVV.

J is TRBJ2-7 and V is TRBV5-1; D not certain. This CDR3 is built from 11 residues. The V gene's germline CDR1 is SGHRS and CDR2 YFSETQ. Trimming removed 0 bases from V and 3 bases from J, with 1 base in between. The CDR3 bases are TGCGCCAGCAGCTTGGACTACGAGCAGTACTTC. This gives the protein CASSLDYEQYF.

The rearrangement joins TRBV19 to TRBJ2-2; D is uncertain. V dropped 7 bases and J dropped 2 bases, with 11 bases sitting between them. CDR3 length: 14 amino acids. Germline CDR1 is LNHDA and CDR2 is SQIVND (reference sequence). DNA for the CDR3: TGTGCCAGTATGAGTTTGGGAAACACCGGGGAGCTGTTTTTT. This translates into CASMSLGNTGELFF.